This T cell receptor beta chain was recovered during a study of Tregs in tolerant kidney transplant recipients. The CDR3 spans 13 residues. In germline, CDR1 is SQVTM, CDR2 ANQGSEA. Trimming took 6 bases from V and 6 from J; bases not matched to a gene: 9. General observations from the study: The small number of patients limits these findings pending further validation.

As concerns this clone: Its antigen remains unidentified.

Unstimulated regulatory T cells (CD4+CD25+CD127-), CD4+CD25- non-regulatory cells, CD4 and CD8 cells were FACS-sorted from thawed PBMCs. Assay used: immunoSEQ multiplex PCR; TCRdb lists only in-frame clones, some missing. Among some 68,000 clones, 84% were seen once, and the ten largest hold approximately 4.8%. The chain recombines TRBV29-1 with TRBJ1-1; TRBD1 matches 8 bases. Sequencing used CD4+ T cells from blood. The TCR comes from a human donor in good health. The CDR3 bases are TGCAGCGTCTCAGGGGGCGGGACCTCTGAAGCTTTCTTT. Its protein product is CSVSGGGTSEAFF. The full variable domain, with the rest looked up from reference TRBV29-1 and TRBJ1-1, is SAVISQKPSRDICQRGTSLTIQCQVDSQVTMMFWYRQQPGQSLTLIATANQGSEATYESGFVIDKFPISRPNLTFSTLTVSNMSPEDSSIYLCSVSGGGTSEAFFGQGTRLTVV.